What follows are 8 T cell receptor beta chains derived from one specimen sequenced in a study of tumor-infiltrating lymphocytes in primary liver carcinoma. For blood RNA, unsorted whole blood served as the source, and germline DNA was extracted too. A primer in the constant region served to generate TCR beta cDNA from about 470 ng of total RNA. Each TCR beta library was derived from three nested multiplex PCR rounds that employed slightly modified ARM-PCR. Both of the initial two PCR rounds ran for roughly 10 cycles and employed TRBV1-TRBV30 forward primers alongside a C-beta reverse primer. Via MiXCR, TCRdb re-called the multiplex PCR reads, giving one row per CDR3 protein. The data hold about 200,000 distinct CDR3 sequences, with 65% observed a single time. Sequenced input: peripheral blood. Receptors were obtained from a woman aged 55-70 years with primary liver carcinoma and hepatitis B virus infection.

About this clonotype: This sequence may be a read error, since a much larger clone differs from it by one base. The V and J genes are TRBV5-4 and TRBJ1-1; 7 nucleotides agree with TRBD1. This CDR3 has 14 residues. Germline CDR1 is SGHNT and CDR2 is YYREEE (reference sequence). The CDR3 sequence is CVSSLESGGTEAFF. CDR3 nucleotide sequence: TGTGTCAGCAGCTTAGAGTCAGGGGGCACTGAAGCTTTCTTT.

To note about this clonotype: This may stem from a read error, because a much larger clone lies one nucleotide away. Since the CDR3 does not end with the conserved phenylalanine or tryptophan, this likely comes from a read error. V gene TRBV13 combines with J gene TRBJ2-7; D unclear. V lost 5 bases and J lost 0, with 2 bases in between. CDR1 and CDR2 (germline): PRHDT, FYEKMQ (reference sequence). The CDR3 loop spans 11 amino acids. CDR3 sequence: CASSPSYEQYL. The CDR3 DNA follows: TGTGCCAGCAGCCCCTCCTACGAGCAGTACCTC.

Details on this clonotype: A much larger clone sits a single nucleotide away, making a read error possible. V usage is TRBV5-4 and J usage is TRBJ2-5; D assignment may be TRBD1 or TRBD2 (6 bases each). The CDR3 is 14 residues long. Looked up from germline, CDR1 is SGHNT and CDR2 is YYREEE (reference sequence). The CDR3 DNA sequence: TGTGCCAGCACCGAAAGGGGGAGGCAAGAGACCCGGTACTTC. Translation gives CASTERGRQETRYF.

About this clonotype itself: Since the CDR3 does not end with the conserved phenylalanine or tryptophan, this likely comes from a read error. The chain joins TRBV29-1 to TRBJ2-1, with 13 bases lining up with TRBD2. The germline V gene has CDR1 SQVTM and CDR2 ANQGSEA. The CDR3 is 13 residues long. The CDR3 sequence is CRAGTSGNNEQFL. As DNA, the CDR3 is TGCAGGGCCGGGACTAGCGGGAACAATGAGCAGTTCTTA.

V and J are TRBV5-4 and TRBJ2-1; TRBD1 aligns across 10 bases. Germline V lookup: CDR1 SGHNT, CDR2 YYREEE (reference sequence). V was pared by 1 base and J by 8 bases, with 3 bases of the junction left unmatched. The CDR3 extends over 14 amino acids. Here the CDR3 reads CASSLRDRGYEQFF. Here the CDR3 DNA reads TGTGCCAGCAGCTTGCGGGACAGGGGATATGAGCAGTTCTTC.

On this clonotype itself: A read error may account for a junction end that differs from germline. This chain links TRBV11-2 with TRBJ2-1; D possibly corresponds to TRBD1 (6 bases). The CDR3 extends over 14 amino acids. Germline V gene lookup returns CDR1 SGHAT and CDR2 FQNNGV. The CDR3 protein is CASRLDRKGNEQFF. The CDR3 DNA sequence: TGTGCCAGCAGATTAGACAGGAAGGGGAATGAGCAGTTCTTC.

J is TRBJ1-1 and V is TRBV7-9; no firm D call. Germline V gene data show CDR1 as SEHNR and CDR2 as FQNEAQ (reference sequence). V lost 1 base to trimming and J lost 5 bases, with 8 bases between them. The CDR3 loop spans 13 amino acids. CDR3 sequence reads: CASSLEMGTEAFF. DNA for the CDR3: TGTGCCAGCAGCTTAGAGATGGGTACTGAAGCTTTCTTT.

As to this clonotype: One junction end disagrees with the germline gene, perhaps due to a read error. This chain connects TRBV5-1 to TRBJ2-7, with no clear D. Germline V lookup: CDR1 SGHRS, CDR2 YFSETQ. The length of the CDR3 is 14 residues. The CDR3 spells CASSLATSAYKQYF. In DNA, the CDR3 is TGCGCCAGCAGCTTGGCTACCTCCGCCTACAAGCAGTACTTC.